The entry below gives a single T cell receptor (beta chain) sequence along with its context. It lacks a known antigen. No qualities accompany the bases; no much larger clone lies one base away. These data are taken from a study of blood T cell repertoires in COVID-19 (TCRdb year 2020). As for the study more broadly: Collaborator samples came from the United States, Italy and Spain and covered acute and convalescent phases of COVID-19. The prospective study material was composed of cDNA or gDNA derived from T cells, B-cell-depleted T cells, or PBMCs. Deeply sampled blood TCRbeta repertoires from subjects exposed to, actively infected with, or recovered from COVID-19 were included in the dataset. Where HLA class I and class II types were available, the types were taken from metadata supplied by the sample provider, not from assay-based typing. The repertoires were released in a freely available public database intended as a resource for research on the immune response to SARS-CoV-2. Samples were obtained from the ongoing ImmuneRACE study (first 160 participants) and from 950 to 1,500 subjects provided by 6 global collaborators. Sample metadata almost always included a de-identified subject ID, COVID-19 status, age in years and sex. General study outcomes and caveats: Clinical and demographic metadata were provided uncurated, with the amount varying by source and participant.

TCRbeta CDR3 regions were amplified from genomic DNA using the immunoSEQ Assay, a bias-controlled multiplex PCR. The authors' analysis ran thus. Within the assay, amplification of reference gene primers was used to estimate how many nucleated cells each sample contained. To quantify the absolute abundance of each unique TCRbeta CDR3 rearrangement, sequence reads were collapsed and filtered. Productive Simpson clonality was computed per sample as the square root of Simpson's diversity index over productive rearrangements. TCRdb retrieved this table from immuneACCESS and kept in-frame rearrangements only. Not all clones are present; in checked studies, unresolved V genes account for under half, and no reason is known for the remainder. Clonal size and the V and J genes are those of that table, whereas D and trimming came from the DNA. The sample records more than 150,000 clones, less than 90% of which are singletons. The biggest ten clones account for about 2.5% of the sample.

From cysteine to phenylalanine, the CDR3 is 18 amino acids long. The entry retains the CDR3 DNA only, 54 bases that are in frame from base 1. CDR1 and CDR2, looked up from the germline V gene, are SGHRS and YFSETQ. V lost 7 bases and J lost 1 base, and the count of bases not matched to a germline gene is 18. Collaborating institutions collected whole blood in K2EDTA tubes following their own protocols. For TCRbeta analysis, collaborators shipped samples in one of three forms: frozen whole blood, isolated PBMCs, or DNA extracted from either of those sample types. This chain is built from TRBV5-1 and TRBJ2-5, and 8 bases in between align with TRBD2. The sample comprised peripheral blood. The receptor comes from a woman in her 70s with acute or convalescent COVID-19. In nucleotides, the sequence is TGCGCCAGCGCTTCTGGGTTAAGGGGCGGGGGGCGCCAAGAGACCCAGTACTTC. Its product reads: CASASGLRGGGRQETQYF.